This T cell receptor (beta chain) appears in the sequencing data of a study of T cell repertoires in cytomegalovirus infection. About the study: Well-studied HLA-B-restricted epitopes and recently identified HLA-C-restricted epitopes of CMV were both used in the study. Public TCR beta signatures marked donors with CMV infection and the matching HLA.

Study observations and caveats: The ex vivo response was dominated by HLA-C-restricted CMV-specific TCR beta clonotypes. Cumulative public TCR beta family frequency identified carriers of CMV plus the relevant HLA.

TCRdb itself ran the reads through MiXCR, one entry per CDR3 protein. The sample records hundreds of thousands of distinct CDR3 sequences, roughly 30% being singletons. This clonotype was detected only a few times. Its cognate antigen is unknown. Germline V CDR1 and CDR2: MDHEN, SYDVKM. The CDR3 runs 15 residues. V lost 5 bases and J lost 3, with 16 bases in between. Sample: cultured PBMCs, taken from culture after CMV antigen stimulation. This clonotype was obtained from a human donor in good health (CMV status not recorded). Some clones in this sample may be carry-over from other donors' samples. The chain combines TRBV28 with TRBJ1-1; possible D gene TRBD1, 6 bases. Here the CDR3 DNA reads TGTGCCAGCAGTCGCCCGGGAAGGGGGGACACTGAAGCTTTCTTT. Encoded protein: CASSRPGRGDTEAFF.